One sample yielded the 10 T cell receptor beta chains listed below, sequenced in a study of Ad26.COV2.S vaccination and SARS-CoV-2 variants. The treatment denotes: over 15 received Ad26.COV2.S at low or high dose, single or two shots; about 5 received placebo; per-sample allocation not given. It was on day 63 after the first vaccine or placebo injection that samples were taken. TCRdb's copy holds only in-frame clones and misses some; the assay was immunoSEQ multiplex PCR. The sample has roughly 350,000 clones; around 86% are singletons. The starting material was peripheral blood, obtained in a trial of Ad26.COV2.S vaccine versus placebo. The receptors come from a person aged 18-65 years who received the Ad26.COV2.S COVID-19 vaccine or a placebo.

Concerning this clone: This same CDR3 is encoded by further DNA sequences in the sample. The chain carries TRBV30 and TRBJ1-1; unclear D gene. This CDR3 is built from 13 residues. Germline lookup yields CDR1 GTSNPN and CDR2 SVGIG (reference sequence). V was pared by 1 base and J by 0 bases, with 6 bases between. CDR3 amino acids: CAWSAGMNTEAFF. The CDR3 nucleotides read TGTGCCTGGAGTGCAGGAATGAACACTGAAGCTTTCTTT.

V and J are TRBV27 and TRBJ2-7; D is unresolved. Trimming cost V 6 bases and J 2 bases, with 8 bases left between them. The CDR3 is 12 residues long. CDR1 and CDR2 (germline): MNHEY, SMNVEV (reference sequence). CDR3: CASRTETYEQYF. The CDR3 DNA sequence: TGTGCCAGCAGGACGGAAACCTACGAGCAGTACTTC.

The genes are TRBV19 and TRBJ2-7; the D gene is possibly TRBD1 (5 bases). Per the germline V gene, CDR1 is LNHDA and CDR2 is SQIVND (reference sequence). V was clipped by 6 bases and J by 6 bases, with 15 bases between them. This CDR3 comprises 13 residues. The CDR3 DNA reads TGTGCCAGTAGCCACCGGGCAGGGCTCGAGCAGTACTTC. Translation gives CASSHRAGLEQYF.

This clone occurred a few times. Sequence at one end of the junction differs from germline and may be a read error. The chain is built from TRBV7-7 and TRBJ1-3, with D tentatively TRBD1 (5 bases). The CDR3 runs 15 residues. Germline V gene data show CDR1 as SSHAT and CDR2 as FNYEAQ (reference sequence). The CDR3 reads CASSPGQGPGNTIYF. The CDR3 coding sequence is TGTGCTAGCAGCCCTGGCCAGGGTCCTGGAAACACCATATATTTT.

The rearrangement uses TRBV19 and TRBJ2-1; TRBD1 agrees at 8 bases. The CDR3 covers 15 residues. Per the germline V gene, CDR1 is LNHDA and CDR2 is SQIVND (reference sequence). V gave up 4 bases and J gave up 3 bases; unmatched junction bases: 5. In DNA, the CDR3 is TGTGCCAGTAGTAATCGGACAGGGTTCTACAATGAGCAGTTCTTC. Encoded protein: CASSNRTGFYNEQFF.

The chain employs TRBV6-1 and TRBJ1-5; 12 bases align to TRBD1. With 4 bases clipped from V and 2 bases from J, the junction kept 9 bases outside the gene matches. Germline values: CDR1 MNHNS, CDR2 SASEGT. The length of the CDR3 is 18 residues. CDR3 sequence: CASSAGQGAFTGNQPQHF. The CDR3 region has the DNA TGTGCCAGCAGTGCGGGACAGGGGGCATTTACTGGCAATCAGCCCCAGCATTTT.

In the case of this clone: Other DNA sequences of this sample code for an identical CDR3. The rearrangement joins TRBV19 to TRBJ1-5, with D possibly being TRBD1 (5 bases). CDR3 length equals 13 residues. The V gene lost 3 bases and the J gene lost 7 bases, with 10 bases spanning the gap. The V gene's germline CDR1 is LNHDA and CDR2 SQIVND (reference sequence). The CDR3 sequence is CASSMVGDQPQHF. The CDR3 bases are TGTGCCAGTAGTATGGTGGGGGACCAGCCCCAGCATTTT.

V gene TRBV9 combines with J gene TRBJ1-2; D unresolved. Germline loops: CDR1 SGDLS, CDR2 YYNGEE. The ends were cut back, 0 bases at V and 4 bases at J, with 4 bases in the middle. CDR3 size: 12 residues. The CDR3 is CASSVAAYGYTF. For the CDR3, the DNA is TGTGCCAGCAGCGTAGCAGCCTATGGCTACACCTTC.

The V and J genes are TRBV4-1 and TRBJ2-3; TRBD2 matches 10 bases. CDR3 size: 18 residues. The trim removed 0 bases at V and 5 bases at J, leaving 11 bases unmatched. Germline CDR1 and CDR2: MGHRA and YSYEKL. The CDR3 nucleotides read TGCGCCAGCAGCCAAGATGGGAGCGGGGGGGCAAGGTTAGATACGCAGTATTTT. Its protein is CASSQDGSGGARLDTQYF.

This chain connects TRBV7-3 to TRBJ2-3, with 11 nucleotides matching TRBD2. The J segment lost 5 bases and the V segment lost 5 bases, leaving 6 bases of the junction unmatched. CDR3 length: 15 residues. Germline V gives CDR1 SGHTA, CDR2 FQGTGA. This CDR3 reads CASSSSGGARDTQYF. In DNA form, the CDR3 reads TGTGCCAGCAGCAGTAGCGGGGGGGCCAGAGATACGCAGTATTTT.